This T cell receptor (beta chain) was sequenced during a study of CXCR3-negative and CXCR3-positive naive CD8 T cells. 5' RACE with UMI labels generated the TRB cDNA libraries. TCRdb reanalyzed the 5' RACE reads, giving one entry per CDR3 protein sequence and no DNA. Its listing shows 120,000 to 150,000 distinct CDR3 sequences. CDR1 and CDR2 (germline): LNHNV, YYDKDF (reference sequence). The CDR3 length is 13 residues. The study, taken as a whole, reports: Hydrophobicity was higher for TRB CDR3s found in CXCR3-positive naive cells than in CXCR3-negative naive cells.

On this clonotype itself: The antigen is unknown.

This receptor was identified in a human donor in good health. Some clones in this sample may be carry-over from other donors' samples. This chain connects TRBV15 to TRBJ1-1. Sequenced sample: naive CXCR3+ CD8+ T cells from blood. Subset meaning: CD45RO-CCR7+CD27+CD95- naive CD8+ T cells expressing CXCR3 (TNR3+). This CDR3 reads CATSRVYLGEAFF.